The 16 T cell receptor beta chains in this list originate from one sample, sequenced in a study of T cell responses to AZD1222 COVID-19 vaccine. Assay: immunoSEQ multiplex PCR; the TCRdb copy retains only in-frame clones and omits some. Of about 130,000 clones in the sample, approximately 90% were seen once. Specimen: peripheral blood, collected on day 0 of AZD1222 vaccination. All receptors derive from an adult in good health.

The chain is built from TRBV12-3 or TRBV12-4 and TRBJ1-2; D is undetermined. The CDR3 sequence is 13 residues long. Trimming cost V 5 bases and J 4 bases, with 11 bases left between them. The CDR3: CASSPDGPYGYTF. CDR3 coding DNA: TGTGCCAGCAGTCCGGACGGTCCCTATGGCTACACCTTC.

The chain carries TRBV19 and TRBJ2-4; 10 bases are shared with TRBD1. The CDR3 runs to 14 residues. CDR1 and CDR2 from the germline V gene are LNHDA and SQIVND (reference sequence). Trimming cost V 6 bases and J 6 bases; bases outside gene matches: 5. The CDR3 DNA sequence: TGTGCCAGTAGGACAGGGGGCGTTCCAAACATTCAGTACTTC. Its protein is CASRTGGVPNIQYF.

The chain couples TRBV3-1 (or the pseudogene TRBV3-2) to TRBJ1-2, with D uncertain. Germline values: CDR1 LGHDT, CDR2 YNNKEL (reference sequence). V lost 3 bases, J lost 2 bases, and 13 bases lay in between. The CDR3 is 15 amino acids. The CDR3 nucleotides read TGTGCCAGCAGCCACGCCTTCGAAACGAACTATGGCTACACCTTC. Translated, it gives CASSHAFETNYGYTF.

V is TRBV7-8 and J is TRBJ2-1, with 8 bases identical to TRBD1. The V segment lost 5 bases and the J segment 4 bases; nucleotides outside the gene matches: 1. The CDR3 has 13 amino acids. Germline values: CDR1 SGHVS, CDR2 FQNEAQ. CDR3 region: CASSRQGYNEQFF. CDR3 nucleotides: TGTGCCAGCAGCCGACAGGGGTACAATGAGCAGTTCTTC.

For the CDR3, the DNA is TGTGCCAGCAGCGACCGACAGGGGCGCACGACTGAAGCTTTCTTT. Translation gives CASSDRQGRTTEAFF. The rearrangement uses TRBV7-9 and TRBJ1-1; TRBD1 matches at 8 bases. V was pared by 5 bases and J by 5 bases, with 10 bases of the junction left unmatched. This CDR3 contains 15 residues. Per germline, CDR1 SEHNR and CDR2 FQNEAQ (reference sequence).

In this sample, this clone turned up once. The chain is built from TRBV24-1 and TRBJ1-4, with TRBD1 matching over 8 bases. CDR1 is KGHDR, CDR2 SFDVKD, per germline. V was pared by 9 bases and J by 7 bases, with 15 bases of the junction left unmatched. The CDR3 runs to 16 residues. The CDR3 sequence is CATSESTGDYTEKLFF. CDR3 nucleotide sequence: TGTGCCACCTCTGAATCGACAGGGGATTATACTGAAAAACTGTTTTTT.

V gene TRBV9 combines with J gene TRBJ1-4; TRBD1 matches 9 bases. The CDR3 covers 16 residues. The germline CDR1 and CDR2 sequences are SGDLS and YYNGEE. J lost 8 bases, V lost 0 bases, and 8 bases had no gene match. The CDR3 is CASSVGTGVPWEKLFF. The CDR3 bases are TGTGCCAGCAGCGTAGGGACAGGGGTACCGTGGGAAAAACTGTTTTTT.

This chain uses TRBV24-1 with TRBJ1-1; TRBD1 aligns across 10 bases. Per the germline V gene, CDR1 is KGHDR and CDR2 is SFDVKD. The CDR3 has 14 amino acids. The J segment lost 7 bases and the V segment lost 3 bases, leaving 4 bases of the junction unmatched. CDR3 residues: CATSDPRTGGEAFF. CDR3 sequence (DNA): TGTGCCACCAGTGATCCACGGACAGGGGGTGAAGCTTTCTTT.

V is TRBV11-3 and J is TRBJ2-2; D gene ambiguous. The germline V and J ends were trimmed by 2 bases and 3 bases, with 7 bases remaining between them. The germline gives CDR1 SGHNT, CDR2 YENEEA. CDR3 length: 14 amino acids. CDR3 amino acids: CASSLRPDTGELFF. The CDR3 coding sequence is TGTGCCAGCAGCTTACGACCCGACACCGGGGAGCTGTTTTTT.

The chain links TRBV5-4 to TRBJ2-7; 10 nucleotides match TRBD2. J lost 1 base, V lost 0 bases, and 7 bases had no gene match. CDR1 is SGHNT and CDR2 is YYREEE in the germline V gene (reference sequence). This CDR3 has 17 amino acids. This CDR3 is CASSLAVGTSASYEQYF. In DNA form, the CDR3 reads TGTGCCAGCAGCTTGGCTGTCGGGACTAGCGCATCCTACGAGCAGTACTTC.

This clone was recorded only once. The CDR3 region is CATSRDRATSASEKLFF. The CDR3 nucleotides are TGTGCCACCAGCAGAGATCGGGCGACCTCCGCGAGTGAAAAACTGTTTTTT. The chain has TRBV15 and TRBJ1-4; no clear D gene. This CDR3 contains 17 residues. Germline V gene sequence: CDR1 LNHNV, CDR2 YYDKDF (reference sequence). Trimming removed 0 bases at V and 7 bases at J, with 18 bases between.

The chain uses TRBV7-2 and TRBJ1-1; no firm D call. This CDR3 spans 15 amino acids. The V end lost 3 bases, the J end lost 5 bases, and 16 bases lay between the germline ends. Germline lookup yields CDR1 SGHTA and CDR2 FQGNSA. CDR3 sequence (DNA): TGTGCCAGCAGCTTGAGGCGGGGTACGGGGACTGAAGCTTTCTTT. It is translated as CASSLRRGTGTEAFF.

V gene TRBV7-9 combines with J gene TRBJ2-7, with 10 positions matching TRBD1. Germline lookup yields CDR1 SEHNR and CDR2 FQNEAQ (reference sequence). The CDR3 is 15 amino acids. V shed 5 bases, J shed 4 bases, and the junction held 8 bases outside the gene matches. CDR3 coding DNA: TGTGCCAGCAGCACTCCGGGACAGGGGCTTTACGAGCAGTACTTC. Protein sequence: CASSTPGQGLYEQYF.

The gene calls are TRBV7-8 and TRBJ1-2, with 8 bases matching TRBD1. Germline CDR1 SGHVS, CDR2 FQNEAQ. CDR3 size: 15 residues. The V and J ends lost 5 bases and 5 bases, in that order; junction bases with no gene match: 10. The CDR3: CASSELGQGRYGYTF. CDR3 coding DNA: TGTGCCAGCAGCGAGTTAGGACAGGGCCGGTATGGCTACACCTTC. The entire variable domain, with the rest obtained from reference TRBV7-8 and TRBJ1-2, is as follows: GAGVSQSPRYKVAKRGQDVALRCDPISGHVSLFWYQQALGQGPEFLTYFQNEAQLDKSGLPSDRFFAERPEGSVSTLKIQRTQQEDSAVYLCASSELGQGRYGYTFGSGTRLTVV.

The rearrangement uses TRBV18 and TRBJ2-7; the D is unclear. The germline V gene has CDR1 KGHSH and CDR2 LQKENI. The CDR3 has 13 amino acids. Trimming removed 2 bases at V and 2 bases at J, with 7 bases between. CDR3 loop: CASSPVEAYEQYF. In nucleotides, the CDR3 is TGTGCCAGCTCACCAGTAGAAGCCTACGAGCAGTACTTC.

V gene TRBV6-2 or TRBV6-3 combines with J gene TRBJ2-4; either TRBD1 or TRBD2 may fit D (6 bases each). The V end lost 4 bases, the J end lost 0 bases, and 13 bases lay between the germline ends. The CDR3 consists of 16 residues. Germline V gene sequence: CDR1 MNHEY, CDR2 SVGEGT. CDR3 sequence (DNA): TGTGCCAGCAGTTCCCTGCGGGACATAGCCAAAAACATTCAGTACTTC. Its translation is CASSSLRDIAKNIQYF.